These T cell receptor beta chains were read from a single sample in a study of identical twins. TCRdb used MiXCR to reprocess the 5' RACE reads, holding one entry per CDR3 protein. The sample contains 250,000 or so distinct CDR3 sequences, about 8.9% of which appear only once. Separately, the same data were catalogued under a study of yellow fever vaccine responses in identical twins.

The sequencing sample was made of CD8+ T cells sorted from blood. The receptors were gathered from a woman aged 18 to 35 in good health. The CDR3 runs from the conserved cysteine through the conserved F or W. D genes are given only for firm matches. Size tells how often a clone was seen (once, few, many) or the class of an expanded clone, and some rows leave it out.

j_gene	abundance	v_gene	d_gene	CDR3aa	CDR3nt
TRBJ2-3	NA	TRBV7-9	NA	CASRAWRGGADTQYF	TGTGCCAGCAGGGCCTGGAGAGGCGGAGCAGATACGCAGTATTTT
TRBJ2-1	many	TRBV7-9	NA	CASSQPTGFNNNNEQFF	TGTGCCAGCAGCCAACCCACGGGTTTCAACAACAACAATGAGCAGTTCTTC
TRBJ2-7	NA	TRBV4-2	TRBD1	CASSQETRDRGLREQYF	TGTGCCAGCAGCCAAGAGACCCGGGACAGGGGGCTACGGGAGCAGTACTTC
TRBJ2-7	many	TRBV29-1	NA	CSVGSGNEQYF	TGCAGCGTTGGGTCAGGGAACGAGCAGTACTTC
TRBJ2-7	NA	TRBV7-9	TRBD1	CASSSQGQGNYEQYF	TGTGCCAGCAGCTCCCAGGGACAGGGTAACTACGAGCAGTACTTC
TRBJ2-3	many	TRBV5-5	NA	CASSSPLTRASGDTQYF	TGTGCCAGCAGCTCCCCACTAACTAGAGCCTCAGGAGATACGCAGTATTTT
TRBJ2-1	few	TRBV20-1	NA	CSARGISSGPSYNEQFF	TGCAGTGCTAGAGGGATCTCTTCGGGCCCCTCCTACAATGAGCAGTTCTTC
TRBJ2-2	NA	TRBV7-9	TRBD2	CASSPLAGVTGELFF	TGTGCCAGCAGCCCCTTAGCGGGGGTCACCGGGGAGCTGTTTTTT
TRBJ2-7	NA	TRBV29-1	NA	CSVVYNTYEQYF	TGCAGCGTTGTGTACAACACCTACGAGCAGTACTTC
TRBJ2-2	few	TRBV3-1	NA	CASSQVIGQGTIGELFF	TGTGCCAGCAGCCAAGTGATAGGGCAGGGGACGATCGGGGAGCTGTTTTTT
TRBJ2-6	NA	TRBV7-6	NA	CASRSGSGANVLTF	TGTGCCAGCAGGTCCGGCTCTGGGGCCAACGTCCTGACTTTC
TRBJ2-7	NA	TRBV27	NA	CASSGSAPYEQYF	TGTGCCAGCAGTGGCTCGGCCCCCTACGAGCAGTACTTC
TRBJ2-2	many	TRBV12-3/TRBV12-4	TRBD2	CASSPRGREGLWELFF	TGTGCCAGCAGCCCCCGCGGGCGGGAGGGCCTTTGGGAGCTGTTTTTT
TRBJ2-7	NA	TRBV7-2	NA	CASSHLPTYEQYF	TGTGCCAGCAGTCACCTCCCAACCTACGAGCAGTACTTC
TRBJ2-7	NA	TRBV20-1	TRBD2	CSARDLAGLAGGSYEQYF	TGCAGTGCTAGGGACCTCGCGGGACTAGCGGGAGGCTCCTACGAGCAGTACTTC
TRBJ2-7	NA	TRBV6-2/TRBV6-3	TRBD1	CASSYRTGTGGYEQYF	TGTGCCAGCAGTTACCGTACCGGGACAGGGGGGTACGAGCAGTACTTC
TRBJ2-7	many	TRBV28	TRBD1	CASSRPGQGVYEQYF	TGTGCCAGCAGTCGACCGGGACAGGGAGTCTACGAGCAGTACTTC
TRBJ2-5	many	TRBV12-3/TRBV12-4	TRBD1	CASSLVQTGAQETQYF	TGTGCCAGCAGTTTGGTACAGACAGGGGCGCAAGAGACCCAGTACTTC
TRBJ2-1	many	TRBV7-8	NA	CASSFSPTDFSSYNEQFF	TGTGCCAGCAGCTTCTCTCCGACGGACTTTAGCTCCTACAATGAGCAGTTCTTC
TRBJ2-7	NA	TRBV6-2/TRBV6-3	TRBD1	CASRDLPGQETYEQYF	TGTGCCAGCAGGGATCTTCCGGGACAGGAGACCTACGAGCAGTACTTC
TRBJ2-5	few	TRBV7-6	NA	CASSSLGTFQETQYF	TGTGCCAGCAGCTCCCTAGGGACCTTCCAAGAGACCCAGTACTTC
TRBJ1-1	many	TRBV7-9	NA	CASSLAGREAFF	TGTGCCAGCAGCTTAGCGGGGCGCGAAGCTTTCTTT
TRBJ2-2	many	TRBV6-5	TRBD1	CASSYSIFGQGAHTGELFF	TGTGCCAGCAGTTACTCGATCTTCGGACAGGGGGCCCACACCGGGGAGCTGTTTTTT
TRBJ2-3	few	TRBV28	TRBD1	CASSSPPLHRDREADTQYF	TGTGCCAGCAGTTCCCCCCCTCTCCACCGGGACAGGGAGGCAGATACGCAGTATTTT
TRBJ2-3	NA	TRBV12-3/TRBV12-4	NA	CASSPLGGGVGDTQYF	TGTGCCAGCTCCCCCTTGGGGGGAGGTGTGGGAGATACGCAGTATTTT
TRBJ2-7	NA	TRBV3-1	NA	CASSQEALWLAPYEQYF	TGTGCCAGCAGCCAAGAAGCCCTTTGGCTAGCCCCCTACGAGCAGTACTTC
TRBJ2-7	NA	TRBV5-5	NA	CASSSGWSYEQYF	TGTGCCAGCAGCTCGGGCTGGTCCTACGAGCAGTACTTC
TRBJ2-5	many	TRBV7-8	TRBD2	CASSPLAGEGKTQYF	TGTGCCAGCAGCCCCTTAGCGGGAGAGGGGAAGACCCAGTACTTC
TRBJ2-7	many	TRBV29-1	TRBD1	CSVEERDRVDEQYF	TGCAGCGTTGAAGAAAGAGACAGGGTTGACGAGCAGTACTTC
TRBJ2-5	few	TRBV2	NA	CASTRRAEGIKETQYF	TGTGCCAGCACTCGACGGGCGGAGGGGATAAAAGAGACCCAGTACTTC
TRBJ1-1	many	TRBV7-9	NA	CASSLSGHDTEAFF	TGTGCCAGCAGCTTATCAGGGCACGACACTGAAGCTTTCTTT
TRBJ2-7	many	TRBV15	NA	CATSTGGGEQYF	TGTGCCACCAGCACCGGTGGTGGCGAGCAGTACTTC
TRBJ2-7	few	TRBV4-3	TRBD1	CASSQDGTGFDEQYF	TGCGCCAGCAGCCAAGATGGGACAGGGTTCGACGAGCAGTACTTC
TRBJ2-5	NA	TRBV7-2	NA	CASSLAQYGKETQYF	TGTGCCAGCAGCTTAGCGCAATACGGGAAAGAGACCCAGTACTTC
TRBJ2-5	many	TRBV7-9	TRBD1	CASSLTTTGAETQYF	TGTGCCAGCAGCTTAACCACCACAGGGGCAGAGACCCAGTACTTC
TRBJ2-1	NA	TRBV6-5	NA	CASSYSNLQQQFF	TGTGCCAGCAGTTACTCGAATCTACAGCAGCAGTTCTTC
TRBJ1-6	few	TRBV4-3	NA	CASSPFRGYNSPLHF	TGCGCCAGCAGCCCATTCAGGGGATATAATTCACCCCTCCACTTT
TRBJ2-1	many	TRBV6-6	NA	CASSFSLNEQFF	TGTGCCAGCTCCTTCTCCTTGAATGAGCAGTTCTTC
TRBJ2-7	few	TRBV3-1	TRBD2	CASSQDPLGMELADEQYF	TGTGCCAGCAGCCAAGATCCCCTGGGGATGGAACTAGCGGACGAGCAGTACTTC
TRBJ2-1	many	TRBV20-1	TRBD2	CSAIGTTNEQFF	TGCAGTGCTATCGGGACTACCAATGAGCAGTTCTTC
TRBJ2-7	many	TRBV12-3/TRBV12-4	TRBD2	CASSRLAGGDEQYF	TGTGCCAGCAGCCGGCTAGCGGGAGGAGACGAGCAGTACTTC
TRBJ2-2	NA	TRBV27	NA	CASTGDTGELFF	TGTGCCAGCACAGGGGACACCGGGGAGCTGTTTTTT
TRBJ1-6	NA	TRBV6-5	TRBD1	CASSYHPGTGGAYNSPLHF	TGTGCCAGCAGTTACCACCCTGGGACAGGGGGCGCGTATAATTCACCCCTCCACTTT
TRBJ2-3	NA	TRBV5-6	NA	CASSPPAGSGTQYF	TGTGCCAGCAGCCCCCCGGCGGGGTCAGGTACGCAGTATTTT
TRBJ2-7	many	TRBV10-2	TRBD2	CASSAGGVYEQYF	TGCGCCAGCAGCGCGGGGGGGGTCTACGAGCAGTACTTC
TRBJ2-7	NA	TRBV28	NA	CASRTLGSGSYEQYF	TGTGCCAGCAGGACTCTCGGGAGCGGGTCCTACGAGCAGTACTTC
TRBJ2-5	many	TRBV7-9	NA	CASSLVQGRETQYF	TGTGCCAGCAGCTTAGTACAGGGTCGTGAGACCCAGTACTTC
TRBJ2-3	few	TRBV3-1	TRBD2	CASSPQASGVADTQYF	TGTGCCAGCAGCCCTCAAGCCAGCGGGGTTGCAGATACGCAGTATTTT
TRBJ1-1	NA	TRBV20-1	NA	CSAPPNTEAFF	TGCAGTGCTCCTCCGAACACTGAAGCTTTCTTT
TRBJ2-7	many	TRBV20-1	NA	CSARVASSISEQYF	TGCAGTGCTAGAGTGGCTAGCTCCATCTCCGAGCAGTACTTC
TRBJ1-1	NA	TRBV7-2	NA	CASSLGGALNTEAFF	TGTGCCAGCAGCTTAGGGGGGGCCCTAAACACTGAAGCTTTCTTT